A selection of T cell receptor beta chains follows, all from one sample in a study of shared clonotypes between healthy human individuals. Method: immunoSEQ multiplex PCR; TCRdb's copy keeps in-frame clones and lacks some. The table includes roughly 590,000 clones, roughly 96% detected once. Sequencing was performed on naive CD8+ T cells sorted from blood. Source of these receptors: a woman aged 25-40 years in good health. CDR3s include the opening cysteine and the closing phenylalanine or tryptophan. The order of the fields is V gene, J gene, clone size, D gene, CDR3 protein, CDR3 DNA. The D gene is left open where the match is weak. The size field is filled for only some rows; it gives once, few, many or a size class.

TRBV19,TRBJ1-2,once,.,CASITYERGGYGYTF,TGTGCCAGTATCACGTACGAACGGGGCGGCTATGGCTACACCTTC
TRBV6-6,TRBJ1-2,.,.,CASRDDRNYGYTF,TGTGCCAGCAGAGACGACAGGAACTATGGCTACACCTTC
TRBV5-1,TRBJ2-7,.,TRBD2,CASSSVSGSGEQYF,TGCGCCAGCAGCTCAGTTAGCGGGAGTGGTGAGCAGTACTTC
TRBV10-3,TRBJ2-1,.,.,CAIRAVLSYNEQFF,TGTGCCATCAGGGCAGTCCTCTCCTACAATGAGCAGTTCTTC
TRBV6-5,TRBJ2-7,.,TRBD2,CASRGGTSGTYEQYF,TGTGCCAGCAGGGGGGGGACTAGCGGGACCTACGAGCAGTACTTC
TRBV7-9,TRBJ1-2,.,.,CASSLGLGSGYTF,TGTGCCAGCAGCTTAGGTCTAGGGAGTGGCTACACCTTC
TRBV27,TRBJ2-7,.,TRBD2,CASSSLAGAGSYEQYF,TGTGCCAGCAGTTCACTAGCGGGAGCGGGTTCTTACGAGCAGTACTTC
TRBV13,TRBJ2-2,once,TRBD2,CASSGGLAGGYTGELFF,TGTGCCAGCAGCGGAGGACTAGCGGGAGGGTACACCGGGGAGCTGTTTTTT
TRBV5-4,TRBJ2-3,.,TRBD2,CASSWGLADTDTQYF,TGTGCCAGCAGCTGGGGACTAGCGGACACAGATACGCAGTATTTT
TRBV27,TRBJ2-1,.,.,CASSSFGRYNEQFF,TGTGCCAGCAGTTCCTTCGGGAGATACAATGAGCAGTTCTTC
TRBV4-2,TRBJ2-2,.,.,CASSLGHVTGELFF,TGTGCCAGCAGCCTTGGACATGTCACCGGGGAGCTGTTTTTT
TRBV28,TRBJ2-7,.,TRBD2,CASSPWGGPYEQYF,TGTGCCAGCAGCCCTTGGGGAGGGCCATACGAGCAGTACTTC
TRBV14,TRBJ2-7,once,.,CASSRPKSPPYEQYF,TGTGCCAGCAGCCGCCCAAAAAGTCCCCCCTACGAGCAGTACTTC
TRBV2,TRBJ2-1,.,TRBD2,CASSEAPGLDYNEQFF,TGTGCCAGCAGTGAAGCTCCCGGACTAGACTACAATGAGCAGTTCTTC
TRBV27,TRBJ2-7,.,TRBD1,CASSRTGGSYEQYF,TGTGCCAGCAGCCGCACAGGGGGCTCCTACGAGCAGTACTTC
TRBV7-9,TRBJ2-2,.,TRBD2,CASSPRTSGRGGELFF,TGTGCCAGCAGCCCCCGGACTAGCGGGAGGGGCGGGGAGCTGTTTTTT
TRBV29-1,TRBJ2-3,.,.,CSVYSAGTETSTDTQYF,TGCAGCGTTTACTCCGCGGGGACTGAAACTAGCACAGATACGCAGTATTTT
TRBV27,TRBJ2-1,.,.,CASSPTRLSSYNEQFF,TGTGCCAGCAGTCCTACCCGACTTAGCTCCTACAATGAGCAGTTCTTC
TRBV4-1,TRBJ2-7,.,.,CASSQGRVGYEQYF,TGCGCCAGCAGCCAAGGTAGAGTTGGCTACGAGCAGTACTTC
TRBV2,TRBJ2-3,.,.,CASSPPTGWTDTQYF,TGTGCCAGCAGCCCTCCGACGGGCTGGACAGATACGCAGTATTTT
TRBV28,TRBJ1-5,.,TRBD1,CASRWTGANQPQHF,TGTGCCAGCAGGTGGACAGGGGCCAATCAGCCCCAGCATTTT
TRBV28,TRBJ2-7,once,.,CASSLRDQDYEQYF,TGTGCCAGCAGCCTGCGGGACCAAGACTACGAGCAGTACTTC
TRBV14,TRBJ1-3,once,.,CASSPLSGNTIYF,TGTGCCAGCAGCCCACTCTCTGGAAACACCATATATTTT
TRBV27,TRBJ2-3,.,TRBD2,CASSFGLARSTDTQYF,TGTGCCAGCAGTTTCGGACTAGCGAGAAGCACAGATACGCAGTATTTT
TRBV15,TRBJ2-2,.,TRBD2,CATSAYTRPTSGGWTGELFF,TGTGCCACCAGCGCCTATACCCGGCCTACCAGCGGGGGTTGGACCGGGGAGCTGTTTTTT
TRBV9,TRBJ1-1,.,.,CASGRGNTEAFF,TGTGCCAGCGGTCGAGGGAACACTGAAGCTTTCTTT
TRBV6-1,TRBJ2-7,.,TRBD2,CASSGQLAGEEYEQYF,TGTGCCAGCAGTGGACAACTAGCGGGAGAAGAGTACGAGCAGTACTTC
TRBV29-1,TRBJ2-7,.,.,CSVEWGLGGEQYF,TGCAGCGTTGAATGGGGGCTAGGTGGCGAGCAGTACTTC
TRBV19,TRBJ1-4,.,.,CASSRARSEKLFF,TGTGCCAGTAGTAGGGCACGCTCTGAAAAACTGTTTTTT
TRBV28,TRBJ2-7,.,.,CASRPQGRSGEQYF,TGTGCCAGCAGACCACAGGGTCGCTCCGGCGAGCAGTACTTC
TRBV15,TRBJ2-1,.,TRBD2,CATTRTRINEQFF,TGTGCCACCACCCGGACTAGGATCAATGAGCAGTTCTTC
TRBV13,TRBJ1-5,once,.,CASSLMGLNQPQHF,TGTGCCAGCAGCTTAATGGGGCTCAATCAGCCCCAGCATTTT
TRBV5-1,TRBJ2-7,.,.,CASSLVWTNGDEQYF,TGCGCCAGCAGCTTGGTGTGGACCAACGGCGACGAGCAGTACTTC
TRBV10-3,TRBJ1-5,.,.,CAISEWDQPQHF,TGTGCCATCAGTGAGTGGGACCAGCCCCAGCATTTT
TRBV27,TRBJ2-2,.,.,CASSSLSNTGELFF,TGTGCCAGCAGTTCCCTTTCTAACACCGGGGAGCTGTTTTTT
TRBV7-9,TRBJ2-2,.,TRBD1,CASSPRRTGGLTGELFF,TGTGCCAGCAGCCCCCGGCGGACAGGGGGACTCACCGGGGAGCTGTTTTTT
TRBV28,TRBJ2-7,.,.,CASSLVGYEQYF,TGTGCCAGCAGTTTGGTGGGATACGAGCAGTACTTC
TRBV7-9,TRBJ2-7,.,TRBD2,CASSSPGVGGSYEQYF,TGTGCCAGCAGCTCCCCTGGGGTTGGCGGGAGCTACGAGCAGTACTTC